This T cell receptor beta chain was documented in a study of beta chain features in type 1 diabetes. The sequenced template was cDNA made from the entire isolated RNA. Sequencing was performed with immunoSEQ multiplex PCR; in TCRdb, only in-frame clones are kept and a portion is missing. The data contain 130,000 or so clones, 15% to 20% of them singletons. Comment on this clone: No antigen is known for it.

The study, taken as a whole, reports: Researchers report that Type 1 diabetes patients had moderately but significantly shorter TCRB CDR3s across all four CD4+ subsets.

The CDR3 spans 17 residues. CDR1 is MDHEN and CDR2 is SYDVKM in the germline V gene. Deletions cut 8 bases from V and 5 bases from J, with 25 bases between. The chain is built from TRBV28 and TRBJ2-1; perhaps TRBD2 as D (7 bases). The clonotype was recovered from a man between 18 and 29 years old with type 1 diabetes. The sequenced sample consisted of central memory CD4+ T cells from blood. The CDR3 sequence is CASDRQFGLGGDNEQFF. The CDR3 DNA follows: TGTGCCAGCGATCGTCAATTCGGGTTAGGGGGGGACAATGAGCAGTTCTTC.